The T cell receptor beta chain under discussion was sequenced for a study of blood T cells in healthy people across ages (dated by TCRdb to between 2014 and 2017). Notes on the research overall: In model experiments, template switching captured about one uniquely barcoded TCR beta cDNA molecule for every two T cells. Using deep sequencing normalized with unique cDNA molecular identifiers, the study measured how TCR beta repertoire diversity changes with age. To avoid experimental bias, donors of different ages were randomly spread across the sequencing lanes. Four age groups were formed from the donors: young (average approximately 16 years), middle-aged (just under 40), aged (approximately 60) and long-lived (about 75). The study analyzed two additional independent replicas of 1 million unique cDNA reads from the same blood draw for two donors, one aged 18 to 29 and one aged 80 or older.

What the authors observed across the whole study: The long-lived group showed more naive CD4+ T cells, fewer expanded clones and increased TCR diversity than the aged group, suggesting age selection. There was a strong correlation between observed TCR beta diversity and the percentage of naive T cells measured by flow cytometry. Total diversity estimates from one million sequenced T cells were considered lower bounds and underestimates. Donor CMV infection status was unknown, potentially confounding age-related changes in expanded clonotypes. Because profiling used bulk unsorted PBMCs, naive and antigen-experienced compartments could not be compared conclusively. As age increased, observed TCR beta diversity per million T cells dropped in a roughly linear way, and a significant reduction was already evident by age around 41.

Library construction relied on 5' RACE. Instrument on record: Illumina HiSeq 2500. A second PCR of about 6 to 11 cycles was run with a J-beta primer mix and a sample-barcoded 5' primer. A unique molecular identifier was introduced onto each TCR beta cDNA molecule by a template-switch 5' adaptor carrying 12 random nucleotides. Each sample yielded at least 2.5 million CDR3-containing paired-end reads. All of the RNA was converted into first-strand cDNA using the Mint cDNA synthesis kit, with a TRBC-specific oligonucleotide serving as the primer. All cDNA was treated with uracil-DNA glycosylase and then went through a first 18-cycle PCR with the universal primers M1SS and BC2_uni_R. On the authors' methods: Each sample was normalized by randomly selecting 1 million high-quality reads, each carrying a distinct molecular identifier. Reads sharing molecular identifiers were discarded rather than binned into consensus sequences. MiTCR, with a Q25 quality threshold and the strictest error-elimination algorithm, was used for CDR3 identification, clonotype clustering and error correction. A nonparametric unseen species model with Euler transformation was used to estimate a lower bound on total TCR beta diversity. TCRdb itself trimmed the public reads at Q25 with fastp, ran MiXCR and retained productive beta chains. Here each entry gathers all rows of one CDR3 protein and keeps the most common genes and DNA. Clone size and V and J calls follow TCRdb, not the original study. Within this sample are more than 1,400,000 distinct CDR3 sequences, with roughly 40% of them counted one time only. The top ten constitute roughly 7.9% of the sample.

Systemically healthy Caucasian individuals from Russia, 39 in total and aged roughly 6 to 90 years, were included as donors. Around 9.9 milliliters of peripheral blood were collected from each donor into EDTA-treated Vacutainer tubes. PBMCs were isolated by Ficoll-Paque density-gradient centrifugation, with at least 6 million obtained per sample. Trizol reagent was used to extract total RNA from PBMCs, with at least 5 micrograms per sample. The percentages of naive CD45RAhigh/CD27high T cells were determined by flow cytometry on a PBMC aliquot from every donor. With respect to this clonotype: Its antigen has not been determined. No much larger clonotype is one base removed from it; base qualities were not supplied.

Sequencing was done on a sample of blood. The clonotype originates from a young woman in good health.

At the DNA level, the sequence is TGCAGTGCTAGAGACGAGAGCGGGATCTACAATGAGCAGTACTTC. Its translation reads: CSARDESGIYNEQYF. The V gene is TRBV20-1 and the J gene is TRBJ2-5; 7 bases in between match TRBD2. Including cysteine and phenylalanine, the CDR3 has 15 amino acids. The kept DNA is CDR3 alone, 45 bases in frame from the first base. Trimming accounts for 0 bases at V and 11 bases at J, while the number of junction bases matched to no gene is 15. As encoded in the germline V gene (reference sequence), CDR1 is DFQATT while CDR2 is SNEGSKA.